The 14 T cell receptor beta chains given below trace back to one sample, sequenced in a study of blood T cell repertoires in COVID-19 (dated by TCRdb to 2018 to 2020). Library preparation used the immunoSEQ multiplex PCR assay. The table comes from immuneACCESS by way of TCRdb, which keeps in-frame sequences with V and J called. Part of the clones is missing from these tables; in studies checked, under half for an unresolved V gene and the rest for unknown reasons. The sample table contains hundreds of thousands of clones; only one count was recorded for around 90% of them. Around 2.8% of the sample rests with the top ten. The specimen was peripheral blood. All receptors derive from a woman aged 30 to 39 with COVID-19, enrolled during active disease.

This chain joins TRBV11-2 and TRBJ2-1, with 7 bases that match TRBD2. The CDR3 is 16 residues long. V lost 0 bases to trimming and J lost 6 bases; unmatched junction nucleotides: 8. Germline-derived CDR1 and CDR2 are SGHAT and FQNNGV. This chain's CDR3 is CASSLEWTRTFNEQFF. The CDR3 DNA is TGTGCCAGCAGCTTAGAGTGGACTAGAACCTTCAATGAGCAGTTCTTC.

The V and J genes are TRBV29-1 and TRBJ1-1, with D possibly matching TRBD1 (5 bases). The CDR3 is 14 residues long. V gave up 2 bases and J gave up 4 bases, with 14 bases separating them. CDR1 is SQVTM and CDR2 is ANQGSEA in the germline V gene. In nucleotides, the CDR3 is TGCAGCGTTGAATACGTCCCCGGGGGCACTGAAGCTTTCTTT. This gives the protein CSVEYVPGGTEAFF.

V and J are TRBV27 and TRBJ2-3; 9 bases agree with TRBD2. The V segment lost 3 bases and the J segment 10 bases; nucleotides outside the gene matches: 5. The CDR3 has 13 amino acids. Germline CDR1 reads MNHEY; CDR2 reads SMNVEV (reference sequence). The CDR3 DNA sequence: TGTGCCAGCAGTTTTAGCGGGAGAGCGGCGCAGTATTTT. Amino acid sequence: CASSFSGRAAQYF.

The chain has TRBV9 and TRBJ2-5, with D hard to call. Trimming took 0 bases from V and 5 from J, leaving 8 bases between them. CDR3 length equals 13 residues. Germline lookup yields CDR1 SGDLS and CDR2 YYNGEE. This chain's CDR3 is CASSVGLGETQYF. The DNA for the CDR3 is TGTGCCAGCAGCGTAGGACTCGGGGAGACCCAGTACTTC.

This chain uses TRBV15 with TRBJ2-3; the D gene is possibly TRBD2 (7 bases). The CDR3 is 12 residues long. V dropped 7 bases and J dropped 4 bases, with 9 bases sitting between them. Germline V gene sequence: CDR1 LNHNV, CDR2 YYDKDF (reference sequence). CDR3 bases: TGTGCCACCAAGGGGGGGGCAGATACGCAGTATTTT. Protein: CATKGGADTQYF.

The chain has TRBV27 and TRBJ2-5; D gene unclear. Germline assignment: CDR1 MNHEY and CDR2 SMNVEV (reference sequence). Trimming cost V 2 bases and J 4 bases, with 11 bases left between them. The CDR3 has 14 residues. The CDR3 protein is CASSLELSGETQYF. The CDR3 DNA sequence: TGTGCCAGCAGTTTAGAGCTCTCGGGAGAGACCCAGTACTTC.

This sequence joins TRBV4-1 and TRBJ2-1; 8 bases align to TRBD2. CDR1 MGHRA and CDR2 YSYEKL come from the germline V gene. V shed 1 base and J 5 bases; nucleotides not matched to a gene: 10. The CDR3 consists of 17 residues. DNA of the CDR3: TGCGCCAGCAGCCAAGCCGGGTCCGGGAGGGTAAACAATGAGCAGTTCTTC. Its protein product is CASSQAGSGRVNNEQFF.

The chain uses TRBV4-3 and TRBJ2-1; a possible D gene is TRBD1 (7 bases). V gave up 0 bases and J gave up 4 bases, with 16 bases separating them. From germline, CDR1 is LGHNA and CDR2 YSLEER. This CDR3 region has 17 residues. CDR3 coding DNA: TGCGCCAGCAGCCAAGATAGACAGGGACTCCCATACAATGAGCAGTTCTTC. Its translation is CASSQDRQGLPYNEQFF.

The V and J genes are TRBV18 and TRBJ2-5, with 8 positions matching TRBD1. The V gene end was trimmed by 0 bases and the J gene end by 3 bases; junction bases not matched to a gene: 0. The CDR3 has 14 amino acids. Germline loops: CDR1 KGHSH, CDR2 LQKENI. The CDR3 DNA reads TGTGCCAGCTCACCACCGGGACAGGAAGAGACCCAGTACTTC. Protein sequence: CASSPPGQEETQYF. Full variable domain (rest looked up from reference TRBV18 and TRBJ2-5): NAGVMQNPRHLVRRRGQEARLRCSPMKGHSHVYWYRQLPEEGLKFMVYLQKENIIDESGMPKERFSAEFPKEGPSILRIQQVVRGDSAAYFCASSPPGQEETQYFGPGTRLLVL.

V is TRBV7-9 and J is TRBJ1-1; no clear D gene. Trimming shortened V by 4 bases and J by 1 base, and 13 bases separated the two germline ends. This CDR3 has 15 residues. Germline V gene data show CDR1 as SEHNR and CDR2 as FQNEAQ (reference sequence). The CDR3 region has the DNA TGTGCCAGCAGCTCCCCGGAGACTCCGAACACTGAAGCTTTCTTT. It codes for CASSSPETPNTEAFF.

The gene calls are TRBV5-1 and TRBJ2-1, with TRBD1 as a possible D gene (6 bases). The CDR3 runs 14 residues. Germline loops: CDR1 SGHRS, CDR2 YFSETQ. V was shortened by 0 bases and J by 5 bases, with 9 bases between the two germline ends. The CDR3 region is CASSLGQENNEQFF. The CDR3 DNA sequence: TGCGCCAGCAGCTTGGGACAGGAGAACAATGAGCAGTTCTTC.

This clone was found once. This specimen includes other DNA sequences encoding the same CDR3. The chain links TRBV12-3 or TRBV12-4 to TRBJ2-1; a weak D match, TRBD2 (5 bases). This CDR3 is built from 13 residues. Trimming took 8 bases from V and 7 from J, leaving 15 bases between them. CDR3 nucleotide sequence: TGTGCCAGCTCTCTGGGTGGAGGAAATGAGCAGTTCTTC. Its translation is CASSLGGGNEQFF.

This chain connects TRBV5-4 to TRBJ1-2, with D perhaps matching TRBD1 (5 bases). V dropped 3 bases and J dropped 10 bases, with 28 bases sitting between them. Germline V gene data show CDR1 as SGHNT and CDR2 as YYREEE (reference sequence). This CDR3 has 17 residues. Here the CDR3 reads CASSSGRGNPYSLVYTF. DNA of the CDR3: TGTGCCAGCAGCTCGGGGAGGGGAAACCCCTATTCGCTGGTCTACACCTTC.

The CDR3 is CASSPPPTGGDYGYTF. The CDR3 coding sequence is TGTGCCAGCTCACCACCGCCGACAGGGGGGGACTATGGCTACACCTTC. The chain combines TRBV18 with TRBJ1-2; 9 bases map to TRBD1. CDR1 and CDR2 (germline): KGHSH, LQKENI. The CDR3 loop spans 16 amino acids. Unmatched junction bases numbered 5, after V lost 0 bases and J lost 3 bases.